This note documents a single TCR beta chain sequence. The sample is drawn from a study of CD8 T cells in Susac syndrome. In germline, CDR1 is PRHDT, CDR2 FYEKMQ (reference sequence). V gave up 8 bases and J gave up 3 bases; unmatched junction bases: 9. This CDR3 has 15 amino acids. Random hexamers served to reverse transcribe roughly 0.45 to 1 ug RNA. TCRdb called the immunoSEQ multiplex PCR reads again in MiXCR, with one record for every CDR3 protein. This table holds some 150,000 distinct CDR3 sequences, about 94% found once. The chain combines TRBV13 with TRBJ2-3; 9 bases are shared with TRBD2. The sequence came from a human donor with multiple sclerosis. What was sequenced was CD8+ T cells from PBMCs. For the CDR3, the DNA is TGTGCCAGCGAAGTAGGGCTAGCGGGGACAGATACGCAGTATTTT. Translation gives CASEVGLAGTDTQYF.